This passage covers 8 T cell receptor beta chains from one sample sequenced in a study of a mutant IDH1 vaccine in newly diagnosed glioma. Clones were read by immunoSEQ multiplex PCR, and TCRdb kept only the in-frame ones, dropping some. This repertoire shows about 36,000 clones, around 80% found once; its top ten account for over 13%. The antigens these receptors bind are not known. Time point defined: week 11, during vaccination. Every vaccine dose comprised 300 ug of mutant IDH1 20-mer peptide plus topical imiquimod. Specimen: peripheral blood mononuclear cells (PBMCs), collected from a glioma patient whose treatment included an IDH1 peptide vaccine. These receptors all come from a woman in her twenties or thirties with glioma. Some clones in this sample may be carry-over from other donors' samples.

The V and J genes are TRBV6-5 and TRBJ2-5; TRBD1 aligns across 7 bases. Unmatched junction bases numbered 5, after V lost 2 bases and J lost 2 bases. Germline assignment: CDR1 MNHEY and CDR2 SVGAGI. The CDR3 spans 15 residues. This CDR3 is CASSYTRTGQETQYF. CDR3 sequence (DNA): TGTGCCAGCAGTTACACCCGGACAGGTCAAGAGACCCAGTACTTC.

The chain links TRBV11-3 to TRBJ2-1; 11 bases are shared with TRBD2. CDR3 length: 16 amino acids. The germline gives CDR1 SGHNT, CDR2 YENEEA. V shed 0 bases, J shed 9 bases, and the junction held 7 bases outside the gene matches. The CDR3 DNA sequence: TGTGCCAGCAGCTTAGATGGGCTAGCGGGAGGAGCTGAGCAGTTCTTC. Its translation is CASSLDGLAGGAEQFF. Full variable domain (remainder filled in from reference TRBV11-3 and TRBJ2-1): EAGVVQSPRYKIIEKKQPVAFWCNPISGHNTLYWYLQNLGQGPELLIRYENEEAVDDSQLPKDRFSAERLKGVDSTLKIQPAELGDSAVYLCASSLDGLAGGAEQFFGPGTRLTVL.

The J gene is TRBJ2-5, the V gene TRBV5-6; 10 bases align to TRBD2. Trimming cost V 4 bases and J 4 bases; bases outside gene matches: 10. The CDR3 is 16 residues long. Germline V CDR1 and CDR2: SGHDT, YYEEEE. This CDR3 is CASSPGLAEEGETQYF. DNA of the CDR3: TGTGCCAGCAGCCCCGGACTAGCGGAGGAGGGAGAGACCCAGTACTTC.

This CDR3 is CASSPRTSGTGTQYF. DNA of the CDR3: TGTGCCAGCAGTCCACGGACTAGCGGGACGGGGACCCAGTACTTC. This rearrangement joins TRBV6-5 to TRBJ2-5, with TRBD2 identical over 12 bases. The CDR3 is made up of 15 amino acids. Germline V gene sequence: CDR1 MNHEY, CDR2 SVGAGI. J lost 7 bases, V lost 5 bases, and 8 bases had no gene match.

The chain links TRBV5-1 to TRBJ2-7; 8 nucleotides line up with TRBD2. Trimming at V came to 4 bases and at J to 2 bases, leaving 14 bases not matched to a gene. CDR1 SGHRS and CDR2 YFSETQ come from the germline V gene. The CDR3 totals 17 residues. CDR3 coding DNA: TGCGCCAGCAGCCCGGGAGGGGGAGCTAGCGGGCCCTACGAGCAGTACTTC. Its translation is CASSPGGGASGPYEQYF.

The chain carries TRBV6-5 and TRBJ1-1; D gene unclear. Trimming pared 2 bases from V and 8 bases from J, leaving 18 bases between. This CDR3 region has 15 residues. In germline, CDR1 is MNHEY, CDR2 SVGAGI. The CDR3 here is CASSYQPGWTSEAFF. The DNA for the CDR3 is TGTGCCAGCAGTTACCAGCCCGGATGGACTAGCGAAGCTTTCTTT.

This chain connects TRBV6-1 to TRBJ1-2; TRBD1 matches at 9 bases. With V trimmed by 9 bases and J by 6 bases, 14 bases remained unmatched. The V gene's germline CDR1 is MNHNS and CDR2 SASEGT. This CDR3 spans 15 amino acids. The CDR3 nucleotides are TGTGCCAGTAATCTAGGGACAGGGAGCGGCGATGGCTACACCTTC. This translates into CASNLGTGSGDGYTF.

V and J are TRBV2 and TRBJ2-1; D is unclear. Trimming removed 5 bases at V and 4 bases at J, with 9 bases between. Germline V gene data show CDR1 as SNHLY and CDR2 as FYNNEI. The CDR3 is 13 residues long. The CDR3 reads CASSPLRYNEQFF. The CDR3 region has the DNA TGTGCCAGCAGTCCCCTCCGGTACAATGAGCAGTTCTTC.